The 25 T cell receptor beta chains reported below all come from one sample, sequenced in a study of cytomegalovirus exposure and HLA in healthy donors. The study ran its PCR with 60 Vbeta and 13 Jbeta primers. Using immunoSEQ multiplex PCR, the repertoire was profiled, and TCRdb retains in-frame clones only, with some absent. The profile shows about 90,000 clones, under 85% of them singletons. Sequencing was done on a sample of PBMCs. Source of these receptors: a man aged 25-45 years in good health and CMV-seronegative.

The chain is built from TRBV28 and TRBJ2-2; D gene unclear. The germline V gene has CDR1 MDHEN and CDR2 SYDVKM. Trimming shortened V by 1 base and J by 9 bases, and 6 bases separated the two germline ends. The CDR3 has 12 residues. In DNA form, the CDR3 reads TGTGCCAGCAGTTTATTACACCGGGAGCTGTTTTTT. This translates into CASSLLHRELFF. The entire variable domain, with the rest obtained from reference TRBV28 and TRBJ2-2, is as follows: DVKVTQSSRYLVKRTGEKVFLECVQDMDHENMFWYRQDPGLGLRLIYFSYDVKMKEKGDIPEGYSVSREKKERFSLILESASTNQTSMYLCASSLLHRELFFGEGSRLTVL.

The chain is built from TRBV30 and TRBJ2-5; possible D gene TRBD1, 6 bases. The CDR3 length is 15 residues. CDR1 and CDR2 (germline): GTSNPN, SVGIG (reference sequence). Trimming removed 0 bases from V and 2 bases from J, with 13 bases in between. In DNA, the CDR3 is TGTGCCTGGAGTGTTATGTTGACAGGACAAGAGACCCAGTACTTC. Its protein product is CAWSVMLTGQETQYF. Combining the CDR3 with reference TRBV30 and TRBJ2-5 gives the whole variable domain SQTIHQWPATLVQPVGSPLSLECTVEGTSNPNLYWYRQAAGRGLQLLFYSVGIGQISSEVPQNLSASRPQDRQFILSSKKLLLSDSGFYLCAWSVMLTGQETQYFGPGTRLLVL.

This CDR3 is CASSSRLTGTGDTEAFF. In DNA form, the CDR3 reads TGTGCCAGCAGCTCACGCCTCACCGGGACAGGGGACACTGAAGCTTTCTTT. V is TRBV7-6 and J is TRBJ1-1; 10 positions agree with TRBD1. CDR1 is SGHVS and CDR2 is FNYEAQ in the germline V gene. CDR3 length: 17 residues. Trimming at V came to 4 bases and at J to 3 bases, leaving 11 bases not matched to a gene.

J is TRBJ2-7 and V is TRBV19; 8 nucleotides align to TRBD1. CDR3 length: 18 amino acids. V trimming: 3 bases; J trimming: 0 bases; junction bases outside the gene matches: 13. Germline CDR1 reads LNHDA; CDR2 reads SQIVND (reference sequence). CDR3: CASSMANLGQANSYEQYF. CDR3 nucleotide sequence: TGTGCCAGTAGTATGGCCAACCTGGGACAGGCTAACTCCTACGAGCAGTACTTC.

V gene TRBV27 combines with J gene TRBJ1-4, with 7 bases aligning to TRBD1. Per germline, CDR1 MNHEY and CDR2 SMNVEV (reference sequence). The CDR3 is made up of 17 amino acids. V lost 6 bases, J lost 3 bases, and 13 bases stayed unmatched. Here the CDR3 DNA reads TGTGCCAGCAGGTTAAGGGGGGTTAGGGGGCCTAATGAAAAACTGTTTTTT. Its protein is CASRLRGVRGPNEKLFF. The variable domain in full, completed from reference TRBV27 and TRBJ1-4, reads EAQVTQNPRYLITVTGKKLTVTCSQNMNHEYMSWYRQDPGLGLRQIYYSMNVEVTDKGDVPEGYKVSRKEKRNFPLILESPSPNQTSLYFCASRLRGVRGPNEKLFFGSGTQLSVL.

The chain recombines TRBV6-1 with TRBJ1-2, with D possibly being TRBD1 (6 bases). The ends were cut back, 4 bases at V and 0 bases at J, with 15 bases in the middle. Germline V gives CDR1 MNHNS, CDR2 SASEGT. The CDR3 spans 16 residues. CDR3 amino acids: CASSVAGALANYGYTF. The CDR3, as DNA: TGTGCCAGCAGTGTAGCGGGGGCCCTAGCTAACTATGGCTACACCTTC.

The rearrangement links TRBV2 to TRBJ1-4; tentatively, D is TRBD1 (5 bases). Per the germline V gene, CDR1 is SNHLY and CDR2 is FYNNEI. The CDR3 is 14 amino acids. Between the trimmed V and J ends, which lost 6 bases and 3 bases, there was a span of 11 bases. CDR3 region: CASSKGEANEKLFF. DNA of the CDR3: TGTGCCAGCAGCAAAGGGGAGGCTAATGAAAAACTGTTTTTT.

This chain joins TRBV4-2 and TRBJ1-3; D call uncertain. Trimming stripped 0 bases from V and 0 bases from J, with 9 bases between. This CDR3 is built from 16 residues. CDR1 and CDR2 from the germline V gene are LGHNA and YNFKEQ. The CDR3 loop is CASSQEVRGSGNTIYF. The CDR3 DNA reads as TGTGCCAGCAGCCAAGAAGTCCGGGGCTCTGGAAACACCATATATTTT.

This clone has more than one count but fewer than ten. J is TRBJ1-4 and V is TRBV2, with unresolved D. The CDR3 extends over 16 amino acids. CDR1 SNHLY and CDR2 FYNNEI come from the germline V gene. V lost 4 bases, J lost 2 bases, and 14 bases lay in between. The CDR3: CASSVSPAHTNEKLFF. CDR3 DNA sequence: TGTGCCAGCAGTGTGAGCCCCGCCCACACTAATGAAAAACTGTTTTTT.

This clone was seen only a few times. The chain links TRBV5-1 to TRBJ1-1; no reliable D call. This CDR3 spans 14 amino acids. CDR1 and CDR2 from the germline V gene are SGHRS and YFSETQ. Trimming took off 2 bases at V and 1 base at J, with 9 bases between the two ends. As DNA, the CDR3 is TGCGCCAGCAGCTTCCAGGCCGAGAACACTGAAGCTTTCTTT. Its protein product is CASSFQAENTEAFF.

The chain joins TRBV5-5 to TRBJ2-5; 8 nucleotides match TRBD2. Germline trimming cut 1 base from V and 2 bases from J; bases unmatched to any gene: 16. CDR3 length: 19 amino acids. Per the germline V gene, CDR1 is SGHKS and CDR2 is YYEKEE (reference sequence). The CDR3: CASSLLGLAGSQPQETQYF. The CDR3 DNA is TGTGCCAGCAGCTTGTTAGGGCTAGCGGGTTCCCAGCCGCAAGAGACCCAGTACTTC. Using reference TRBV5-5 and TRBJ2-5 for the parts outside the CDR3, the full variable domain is DAGVTQSPTHLIKTRGQQVTLRCSPISGHKSVSWYQQVLGQGPQFIFQYYEKEERGRGNFPDRFSARQFPNYSSELNVNALLLGDSALYLCASSLLGLAGSQPQETQYFGPGTRLLVL.

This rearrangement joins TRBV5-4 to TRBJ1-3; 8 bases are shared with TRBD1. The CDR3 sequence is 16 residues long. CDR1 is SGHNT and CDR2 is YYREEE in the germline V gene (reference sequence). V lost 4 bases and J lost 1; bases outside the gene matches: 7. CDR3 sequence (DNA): TGTGCCAGCAGCCCCGACAGGGGATCGTCTGGAAACACCATATATTTT. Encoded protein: CASSPDRGSSGNTIYF.

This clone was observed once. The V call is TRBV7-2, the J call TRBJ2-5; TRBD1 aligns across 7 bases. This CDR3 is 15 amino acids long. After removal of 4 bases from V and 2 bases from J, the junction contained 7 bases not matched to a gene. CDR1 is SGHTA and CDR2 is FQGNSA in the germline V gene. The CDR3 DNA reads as TGTGCCAGCAGCTCATACGGGGACAGTCAAGAGACCCAGTACTTC. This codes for CASSSYGDSQETQYF.

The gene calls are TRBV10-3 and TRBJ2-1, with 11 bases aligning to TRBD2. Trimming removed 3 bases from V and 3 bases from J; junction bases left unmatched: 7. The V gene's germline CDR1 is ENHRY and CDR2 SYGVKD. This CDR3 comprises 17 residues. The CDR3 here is CAISDRSGTSGYNEQFF. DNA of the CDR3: TGTGCCATCAGTGACCGTTCCGGGACTAGCGGCTACAATGAGCAGTTCTTC.

CDR3 sequence reads: CAWSVKGLAGAISGANVLTF. CDR3 bases: TGTGCCTGGAGTGTAAAGGGACTAGCGGGGGCCATCTCTGGGGCCAACGTCCTGACTTTC. This chain links TRBV30 with TRBJ2-6; 14 nucleotides align to TRBD2. The germline V gene encodes CDR1 GTSNPN and CDR2 SVGIG (reference sequence). J lost 0 bases, V lost 0 bases, and 7 bases had no gene match. This CDR3 has 20 residues.

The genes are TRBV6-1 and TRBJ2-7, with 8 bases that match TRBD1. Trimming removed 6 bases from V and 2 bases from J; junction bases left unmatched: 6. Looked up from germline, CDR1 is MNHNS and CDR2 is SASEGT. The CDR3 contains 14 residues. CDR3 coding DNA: TGTGCCAGCAGGATCGGACAGGGTCCCTACGAGCAGTACTTC. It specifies CASRIGQGPYEQYF.

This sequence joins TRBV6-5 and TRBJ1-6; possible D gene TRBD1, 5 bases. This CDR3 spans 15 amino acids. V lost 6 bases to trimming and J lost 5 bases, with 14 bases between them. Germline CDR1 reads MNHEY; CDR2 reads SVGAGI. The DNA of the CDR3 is TGTGCCAGCAGCCCGAGTGCAGGGAATAATTCACCCCTCCACTTT. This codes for CASSPSAGNNSPLHF.

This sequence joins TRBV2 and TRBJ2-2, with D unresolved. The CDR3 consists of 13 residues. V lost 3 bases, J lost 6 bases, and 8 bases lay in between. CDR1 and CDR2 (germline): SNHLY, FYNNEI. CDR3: CASSERPAGELFF. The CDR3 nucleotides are TGTGCCAGCAGTGAGCGGCCGGCCGGGGAGCTGTTTTTT.

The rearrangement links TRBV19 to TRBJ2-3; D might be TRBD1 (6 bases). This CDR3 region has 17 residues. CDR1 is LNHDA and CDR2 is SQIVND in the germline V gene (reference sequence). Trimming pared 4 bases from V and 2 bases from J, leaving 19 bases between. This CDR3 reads CASSRGGWDGATDTQYF. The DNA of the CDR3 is TGTGCCAGTAGTAGAGGGGGATGGGATGGGGCCACAGATACGCAGTATTTT.

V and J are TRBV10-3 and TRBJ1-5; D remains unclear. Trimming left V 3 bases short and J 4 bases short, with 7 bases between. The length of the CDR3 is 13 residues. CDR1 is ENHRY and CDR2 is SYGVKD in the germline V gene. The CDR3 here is CAISDHGNQPQHF. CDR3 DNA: TGTGCCATCAGTGACCACGGTAATCAGCCCCAGCATTTT.

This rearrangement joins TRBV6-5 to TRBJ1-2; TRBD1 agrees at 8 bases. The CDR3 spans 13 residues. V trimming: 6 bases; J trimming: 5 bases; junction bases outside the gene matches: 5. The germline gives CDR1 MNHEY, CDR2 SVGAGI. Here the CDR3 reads CASRNDRGYGYTF. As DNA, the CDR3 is TGTGCCAGCAGAAATGACAGGGGATATGGCTACACCTTC.

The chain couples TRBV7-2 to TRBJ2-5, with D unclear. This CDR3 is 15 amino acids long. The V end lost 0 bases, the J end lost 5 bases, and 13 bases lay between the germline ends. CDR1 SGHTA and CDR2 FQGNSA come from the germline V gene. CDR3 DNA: TGTGCCAGCAGCTTAGCCCAGGTCCCCTTGGAGACCCAGTACTTC. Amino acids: CASSLAQVPLETQYF.

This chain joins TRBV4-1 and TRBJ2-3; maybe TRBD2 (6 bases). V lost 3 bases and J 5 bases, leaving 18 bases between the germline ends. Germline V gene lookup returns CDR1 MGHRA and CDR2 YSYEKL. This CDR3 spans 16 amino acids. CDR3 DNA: TGCGCCAGCAGCCAGGGGTGGGGGGATCATGGAGATACGCAGTATTTT. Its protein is CASSQGWGDHGDTQYF.

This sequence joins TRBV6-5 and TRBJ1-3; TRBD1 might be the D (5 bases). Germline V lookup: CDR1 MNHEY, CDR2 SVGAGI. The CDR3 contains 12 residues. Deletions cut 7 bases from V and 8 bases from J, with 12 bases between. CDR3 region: CASTDRGYTIYF. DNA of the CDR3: TGTGCCAGCACCGATCGGGGGTACACCATATATTTT.

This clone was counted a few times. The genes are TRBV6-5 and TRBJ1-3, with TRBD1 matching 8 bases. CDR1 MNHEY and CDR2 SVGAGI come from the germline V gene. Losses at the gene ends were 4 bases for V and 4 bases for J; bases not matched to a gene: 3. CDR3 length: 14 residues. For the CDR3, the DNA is TGTGCCAGCAGTTTTGGGGACAGGGGAAACACCATATATTTT. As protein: CASSFGDRGNTIYF.